Presented here are 30 T cell receptor beta chains from one specimen sequenced in a study of blood T cells in healthy people across ages. Primers used in a second PCR of about 6 to 11 cycles were a sample-barcoded 5' primer and a J-beta primer mix. TCRdb ran MiXCR on the 5' RACE reads and lists one entry per CDR3 protein. The table lists about 640,000 distinct CDR3 sequences, 45% to 65% of them singletons, with approximately 40% in the top ten. The source material was blood. The receptors were gathered from a man aged 60-69 years in good health.

This clonotype was seen more than once but under ten times. The chain recombines TRBV7-9 with TRBJ2-5; a possible D gene is TRBD1 (6 bases). V was cut by 4 bases and J by 6 bases, with 21 bases left in between. Germline values: CDR1 SEHNR, CDR2 FQNEAQ (reference sequence). The CDR3 is 16 amino acids. The CDR3 bases are TGTGCCAGCAGCTCTAAGGCCGACAGGATGGGAAAGACCCAGTACTTC. This codes for CASSSKADRMGKTQYF.

This clonotype was counted only a few times. CDR3 DNA: TGCGCCAGCAGCCAAGATCCGGGAGCCTATGAGCAGTTCTTC. Encoded protein: CASSQDPGAYEQFF. The V and J genes are TRBV4-1 and TRBJ2-1; maybe TRBD2 (6 bases). Trimming took 0 bases from V and 8 from J, leaving 11 bases between them. This CDR3 comprises 14 residues. From germline, CDR1 is MGHRA and CDR2 YSYEKL.

This chain connects TRBV5-1 to TRBJ2-2, with D tentatively TRBD1 (6 bases). V lost 2 bases and J lost 0, with 11 bases in between. The length of the CDR3 is 16 residues. Germline V gene sequence: CDR1 SGHRS, CDR2 YFSETQ. CDR3 coding DNA: TGCGCCAGCAGCTTACTGGGACAAGCGAACACCGGGGAGCTGTTTTTT. As protein: CASSLLGQANTGELFF. Using reference TRBV5-1 and TRBJ2-2 for the parts outside the CDR3, the full variable domain is KAGVTQTPRYLIKTRGQQVTLSCSPISGHRSVSWYQQTPGQGLQFLFEYFSETQRNKGNFPGRFSGRQFSNSRSEMNVSTLELGDSALYLCASSLLGQANTGELFFGEGSRLTVL.

In its sample, this clonotype was seen once. CDR3 protein: CASSQIGGTGIIGQYF. Written as DNA, the CDR3 is TGCGCCAGCAGCCAAATCGGAGGAACAGGCATAATCGGGCAGTACTTC. The V gene is TRBV4-1, the J gene TRBJ2-5, with D perhaps being TRBD1 or TRBD2 (5 bases each). This CDR3 spans 16 amino acids. V was cut by 2 bases and J by 11 bases, with 24 bases left in between. CDR1 is MGHRA, CDR2 YSYEKL, per germline.

The chain combines TRBV5-1 with TRBJ2-3, with D unresolved. Looked up from germline, CDR1 is SGHRS and CDR2 is YFSETQ. Trimming took 4 bases from V and 2 from J, leaving 14 bases between them. This CDR3 is 15 amino acids long. Written as DNA, the CDR3 is TGCGCCAGCAGCGTGTACATCACCCTCACAGATACGCAGTATTTT. This gives the protein CASSVYITLTDTQYF.

This clonotype showed up just a few times. The rearrangement joins TRBV6-5 to TRBJ1-6; D not resolved. This CDR3 has 16 residues. V lost 2 bases to trimming and J lost 0 bases, with 8 bases between them. The germline gives CDR1 MNHEY, CDR2 SVGAGI. CDR3 coding DNA: TGTGCCAGCAGTTACAAGGGTAGCTCCTATAATTCACCCCTCCACTTT. This codes for CASSYKGSSYNSPLHF.

Comments on this clonotype: One end of the junction does not line up with germline, which may come from a read error. The chain uses TRBV6-1 and TRBJ2-7; no clear D. The J call may be incorrect, as the DNA end agrees better with TRBJ2-5. The length of the CDR3 is 11 residues. Germline-derived CDR1 and CDR2 are MNHNS and SASEGT. CDR3 sequence (DNA): TGTGCCGGCAGTGGACGAGAGACCCAGTACTTC. Encoded protein: CAGSGRETQYF.

Comment on this clonotype: One end of the junction is discordant with germline, which a read error may explain. The rearrangement joins TRBV5-1 to TRBJ2-3; possibly TRBD2 for D (7 bases). The CDR3 sequence is 16 residues long. CDR1 and CDR2 from the germline V gene are SGHRS and YFSETQ. The CDR3 bases are TGCGCAAGCAGTAGGGGGGGCGCCACCCTTACAGATACGCAGTATTTT. Translating it yields CASSRGGATLTDTQYF. The variable domain in full, with the rest retrieved from reference TRBV5-1 and TRBJ2-3, is KAGVTQTPRYLIKTRGQQVTLSCSPISGHRSVSWYQQTPGQGLQFLFEYFSETQRNKGNFPGRFSGRQFSNSRSEMNVSTLELGDSALYLCASSRGGATLTDTQYFGPGTRLTVL.

V is TRBV20-1 and J is TRBJ2-7, with 7 bases that match TRBD1. The V gene end was trimmed by 1 base and the J gene end by 4 bases; junction bases not matched to a gene: 13. This CDR3 contains 16 residues. The germline CDR1 and CDR2 sequences are DFQATT and SNEGSKA (reference sequence). CDR3 coding DNA: TGCAGTGCTAGAGCCCACCACAGGGGTCCCCCGTACGAGCAGTACTTC. This codes for CSARAHHRGPPYEQYF.

This sequence joins TRBV5-3 and TRBJ1-2; D is ambiguous. TRBV5-3 is an open reading frame, and its role is uncertain. This CDR3 spans 14 amino acids. The V and J ends lost 4 bases and 3 bases respectively, with 13 bases between them. CDR3 nucleotide sequence: TGTGCCAGAAGCCCGGAGATCGCCGACTATGGCTACACCTTC. Translation gives CARSPEIADYGYTF.

At least ten counts were recorded for this clonotype. The V gene is TRBV9, the J gene TRBJ2-1, with unresolved D. The CDR3 extends over 11 amino acids. The V gene lost 2 bases and the J gene lost 5 bases, with 2 bases spanning the gap. Looked up from germline, CDR1 is SGDLS and CDR2 is YYNGEE. The CDR3 coding sequence is TGTGCCAGCAGCGTCGACAATGAGCAGTTCTTC. This encodes CASSVDNEQFF.

This clonotype was recorded a few times. The chain couples TRBV29-1 to TRBJ2-5, with 9 bases fitting TRBD1. Germline CDR1 and CDR2: SQVTM and ANQGSEA. Unmatched junction bases numbered 11, after V lost 7 bases and J lost 5 bases. CDR3 size: 14 residues. CDR3 DNA sequence: TGCAGCGAGAGAGCCGGGACAGGGCGCGAGACCCAGTACTTC. This encodes CSERAGTGRETQYF.

Only a few counts were recorded for this clonotype. The chain recombines TRBV12-3 or TRBV12-4 with TRBJ1-2; D gene unclear. This CDR3 region has 13 residues. Trimming shortened V by 7 bases and J by 8 bases, and 17 bases separated the two germline ends. The CDR3 here is CASTRGLGNGYTF. Here the CDR3 DNA reads TGTGCCAGCACCCGAGGTCTGGGGAACGGCTACACCTTC.

The chain carries TRBV10-2 and TRBJ2-3; no clear D. Deletions cut 2 bases from V and 2 bases from J, with 11 bases between. Germline V gene lookup returns CDR1 WSHSY and CDR2 SAAADI. The CDR3 totals 15 residues. CDR3 protein: CASSEIYPDTDTQYF. The CDR3 DNA reads as TGCGCCAGCAGTGAGATATATCCCGACACAGATACGCAGTATTTT.

V gene TRBV21-1 combines with J gene TRBJ2-7; TRBD2 is the table's D call and was not checked against the DNA. TRBV21-1 constitutes a pseudogene. The CDR3 spans 16 residues. The CDR3 loop reads CASSKSGREVSYEQYF. The CDR3 nucleotides read TGTGCCAGCAGCAAATCAGGCAGGGAGGTCTCCTACGAGCAGTACTTC.

The chain has TRBV4-2 and TRBJ1-2; D gene ambiguous. Trimming left V 2 bases short and J 8 bases short, with 18 bases between. Germline V CDR1 and CDR2: LGHNA, YNFKEQ. There are 15 residues in the CDR3. In nucleotides, the CDR3 is TGTGCCAGCAGCCAAAAAGGAGGTAAAGGCGAGGGCTACACCTTC. Its translation is CASSQKGGKGEGYTF.

The rearrangement joins TRBV4-1 to TRBJ1-2; D unclear. The CDR3 runs 16 residues. Germline V CDR1 and CDR2: MGHRA, YSYEKL. Trimming took off 1 base at V and 0 bases at J, with 12 bases between the two ends. DNA for the CDR3: TGCGCCAGCAGCCAAGTTGCTTTAGCTTCTAACTATGGCTACACCTTC. It codes for CASSQVALASNYGYTF.

This clonotype showed up just a few times. This rearrangement joins TRBV7-2 to TRBJ2-3; the D call may be TRBD1 or TRBD2 (6 bases each). Looked up from germline, CDR1 is SGHTA and CDR2 is FQGNSA. The CDR3 is 13 residues long. The CDR3 is CASRGPSTDTQYF. In nucleotides, the CDR3 is TGTGCGTCCCGGGGGCCTAGCACAGATACGCAGTATTTT.

The CDR3 protein is CASSAGRGLQETQYF. CDR3 DNA sequence: TGCGCCAGCAGTGCTGGACGGGGGCTCCAAGAGACCCAGTACTTC. This sequence joins TRBV10-2 and TRBJ2-7; D is possibly TRBD1 or TRBD2 (6 bases each). Judging by the DNA end, TRBJ2-5 fits better; the J call may be wrong. The CDR3 covers 15 residues. Looked up from germline, CDR1 is WSHSY and CDR2 is SAAADI.

This sequence joins TRBV20-1 and TRBJ1-2; 12 nucleotides line up with TRBD1. The CDR3 loop spans 14 amino acids. Germline CDR1 DFQATT, CDR2 SNEGSKA (reference sequence). V lost 6 bases to trimming and J lost 8 bases; unmatched junction nucleotides: 10. The CDR3 coding sequence is TGCAGTGCGGCTACTCGGGACAGGGGGCTGGGCTACACCTTC. Protein: CSAATRDRGLGYTF.

About this clonotype: A read error may explain this, as a much larger clone is one base away. DNA of the CDR3: TGCGCCAGCAGCAGCACAACCGGGGTATACAATGAGCAGTACTTC. Translated: CASSSTTGVYNEQYF. The V call is TRBV4-1, the J call TRBJ2-1; tentative D call: TRBD2 (5 bases). Gene TRBJ2-7 matches the end of the DNA better, so the J call may be wrong. The V gene's germline CDR1 is MGHRA and CDR2 YSYEKL. CDR3 length: 15 amino acids.

The CDR3 DNA sequence: TGTGCCAGCAGCCAAGACCTACGCACAGATACGCAGTATTTT. Translating gives CASSQDLRTDTQYF. This chain connects TRBV3-1 to TRBJ2-3; no firm D call. Between the trimmed V and J ends, which lost 0 bases and 1 base, there was a span of 5 bases. This CDR3 spans 14 amino acids. The germline V gene has CDR1 LGHDT and CDR2 YNNKEL (reference sequence).

This clonotype was counted a few times. The chain links TRBV20-1 to TRBJ2-5, with TRBD1 identical over 8 bases. V was pared by 5 bases and J by 4 bases, with 3 bases of the junction left unmatched. The CDR3 is 12 residues long. Germline V lookup: CDR1 DFQATT, CDR2 SNEGSKA (reference sequence). The CDR3, as DNA: TGCAGTGCTCCAGGGGGCCTAGAGACCCAGTACTTC. This codes for CSAPGGLETQYF.

J is TRBJ2-7 and V is TRBV3-1; D possibly corresponds to TRBD1 (5 bases). CDR3 length: 11 amino acids. V dropped 5 bases and J dropped 12 bases, with 14 bases sitting between them. Germline V gives CDR1 LGHDT, CDR2 YNNKEL (reference sequence). CDR3 in amino acids: CASSDPGKLYF. In nucleotides, the CDR3 is TGTGCCAGCAGCGACCCAGGGAAACTGTACTTC.

This chain links TRBV6-5 with TRBJ2-5, with a tentative D call TRBD2 (6 bases). The CDR3 is made up of 13 amino acids. Trimming pared 5 bases from V and 9 bases from J, leaving 16 bases between. Germline CDR1 and CDR2: MNHEY and SVGAGI. CDR3 coding DNA: TGTGCCAGCAGTCCCCCGACCGGGAGAGCCCAGTACTTC. Translated: CASSPPTGRAQYF.

This chain links TRBV2 with TRBJ1-2; D gene unclear. The germline gives CDR1 SNHLY, CDR2 FYNNEI. This CDR3 contains 14 residues. The V gene lost 4 bases and the J gene lost 4 bases, with 13 bases spanning the gap. The CDR3 DNA follows: TGTGCCAGCAGTGGGGCGGTTACCACCTATGGCTACACCTTC. This gives the protein CASSGAVTTYGYTF.

The chain recombines TRBV7-9 with TRBJ2-3; TRBD2 aligns across 9 bases. From germline, CDR1 is SEHNR and CDR2 FQNEAQ (reference sequence). J gave up 5 bases and V 1 base, and 7 bases lay outside the gene matches. The CDR3 consists of 16 residues. CDR3 loop: CASSLGGGAGIDTQYF. The CDR3 bases are TGTGCCAGCAGCTTAGGCGGGGGGGCCGGGATAGATACGCAGTATTTT.

This chain uses TRBV11-2 with TRBJ2-7, with TRBD2 matching over 7 bases. The V gene's germline CDR1 is SGHAT and CDR2 FQNNGV. The CDR3 is 15 residues long. The V and J ends lost 4 bases and 0 bases, in that order; junction bases with no gene match: 6. CDR3: CASSSLAAISYEQYF. As DNA, the CDR3 is TGTGCCAGCAGCTCGCTAGCGGCAATCTCCTACGAGCAGTACTTC.

The J gene is TRBJ1-2, the V gene TRBV25-1, with 8 bases fitting TRBD1. Germline lookup yields CDR1 MGHDK and CDR2 SYGVNS. The trim removed 6 bases at V and 3 bases at J, leaving 6 bases unmatched. The CDR3 spans 14 residues. CDR3: CASSGQGGDYGYTF. The CDR3 coding sequence is TGTGCCAGCAGCGGACAGGGAGGAGACTATGGCTACACCTTC.

J is TRBJ2-1 and V is TRBV2; D gene unclear. The closer fit of TRBJ2-7 to the DNA end suggests the J call may be wrong. CDR1 is SNHLY, CDR2 FYNNEI, per germline. CDR3 size: 12 residues. The CDR3 here is CASTPEYNEQYF. DNA of the CDR3: TGTGCCAGCACCCCAGAGTACAATGAGCAGTACTTC.